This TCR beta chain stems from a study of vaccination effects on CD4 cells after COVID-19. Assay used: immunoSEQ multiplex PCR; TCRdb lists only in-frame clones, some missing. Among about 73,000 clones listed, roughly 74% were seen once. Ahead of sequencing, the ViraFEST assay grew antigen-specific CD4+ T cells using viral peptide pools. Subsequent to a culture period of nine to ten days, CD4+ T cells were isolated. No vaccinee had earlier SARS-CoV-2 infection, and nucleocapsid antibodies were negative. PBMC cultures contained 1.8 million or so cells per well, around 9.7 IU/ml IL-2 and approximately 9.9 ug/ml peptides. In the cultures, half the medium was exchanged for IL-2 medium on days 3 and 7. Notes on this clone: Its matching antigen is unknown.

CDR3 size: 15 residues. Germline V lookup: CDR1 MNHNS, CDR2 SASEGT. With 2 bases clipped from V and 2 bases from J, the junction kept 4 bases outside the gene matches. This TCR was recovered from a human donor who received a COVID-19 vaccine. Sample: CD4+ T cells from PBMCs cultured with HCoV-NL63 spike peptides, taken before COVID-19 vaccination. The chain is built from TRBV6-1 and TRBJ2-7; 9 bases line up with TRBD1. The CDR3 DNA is TGTGCCAGCAGTGAATCTGGGACAGGGACCTACGAGCAGTACGTC. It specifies CASSESGTGTYEQYV.